The 16 T cell receptor beta chains listed next were all sequenced from one sample in a study of blood T cell repertoires in COVID-19. Produced via immunoSEQ multiplex PCR; TCRdb's table is partial and in-frame only. The sample has 250,000 or so clones, around four fifths seen once. The source material was peripheral blood. The origin of the receptors is a man aged 45-65 years with acute or convalescent COVID-19.

This clone turned up a few times. J is TRBJ2-7 and V is TRBV24-1; 8 bases fit TRBD1. The CDR3 extends over 12 amino acids. Germline loops: CDR1 KGHDR, CDR2 SFDVKD. Trimming removed 7 bases from V and 3 bases from J; junction bases left unmatched: 1. The DNA for the CDR3 is TGTGCCACCAGAGGACAGGGCTACGAGCAGTACTTC. It specifies CATRGQGYEQYF.

This chain uses TRBV10-2 with TRBJ1-5; TRBD1 is a possible D gene (5 bases). Per germline, CDR1 WSHSY and CDR2 SAAADI. The CDR3 totals 15 residues. With 3 bases removed from V and 2 bases from J, the gap between germline ends came to 11 bases. This CDR3 reads CASSDGRVGNQPQHF. The CDR3 region has the DNA TGCGCCAGCAGTGACGGCAGGGTAGGCAATCAGCCCCAGCATTTT.

The chain combines TRBV7-8 with TRBJ2-7; 10 nucleotides align to TRBD1. The CDR3 is made up of 15 amino acids. With V trimmed by 5 bases and J by 2 bases, 6 bases remained unmatched. Looked up from germline, CDR1 is SGHVS and CDR2 is FQNEAQ. The CDR3 DNA follows: TGTGCCAGCAGCCCGCTGGGACAGGGGACCTACGAGCAGTACTTC. It codes for CASSPLGQGTYEQYF.

Here the CDR3 DNA reads TGTGCCAGCAGTAGGGGAAACAATGAGCAGTTCTTC. Its translation: CASSRGNNEQFF. The rearrangement joins TRBV6-5 to TRBJ2-1; D possibly corresponds to TRBD1 (5 bases). The CDR3 length is 12 residues. Trimming removed 5 bases at V and 5 bases at J, with 7 bases between. CDR1 is MNHEY, CDR2 SVGAGI, per germline.

The CDR3 reads CAWSEGGDQPQHF. In DNA, the CDR3 is TGTGCCTGGAGTGAAGGCGGCGATCAGCCCCAGCATTTT. The chain links TRBV30 to TRBJ1-5, with unresolved D. Trimming cost V 1 base and J 5 bases, with 9 bases left between them. This CDR3 is 13 amino acids long. Germline loops: CDR1 GTSNPN, CDR2 SVGIG (reference sequence).

The chain carries TRBV27 and TRBJ1-5, with 7 bases fitting TRBD1. After removal of 4 bases from V and 1 base from J, the junction contained 1 base not matched to a gene. The CDR3 length is 14 residues. Germline assignment: CDR1 MNHEY and CDR2 SMNVEV (reference sequence). The CDR3 loop is CASSSRGSNQPQHF. The CDR3 bases are TGTGCCAGCAGTTCCAGGGGGAGCAATCAGCCCCAGCATTTT.

This rearrangement joins TRBV5-1 to TRBJ1-4; a weak D match, TRBD1 (6 bases). Trimming cost V 4 bases and J 7 bases, with 29 bases left between them. Germline CDR1 reads SGHRS; CDR2 reads YFSETQ. The CDR3 has 19 amino acids. This CDR3 is CASSMEGPSPGTQGEKLFF. The CDR3 coding sequence is TGCGCCAGCAGCATGGAAGGGCCTTCGCCGGGGACACAAGGTGAAAAACTGTTTTTT.

The chain carries TRBV11-3 and TRBJ1-1; the D gene is possibly TRBD1 (6 bases). Trimming took off 1 base at V and 2 bases at J, with 11 bases between the two ends. The germline CDR1 and CDR2 sequences are SGHNT and YENEEA. This CDR3 is built from 15 residues. The CDR3 is CASSLGQATNTEAFF. Written as DNA, the CDR3 is TGTGCCAGCAGCTTAGGACAGGCCACTAACACTGAAGCTTTCTTT.

This chain joins TRBV3-1 (or the pseudogene TRBV3-2) and TRBJ1-3; a possible D gene is TRBD1 (5 bases). The V and J ends lost 2 bases and 0 bases respectively, with 5 bases between them. The CDR3 has 14 amino acids. Germline V gives CDR1 LGHDT, CDR2 YNNKEL (reference sequence). The CDR3: CASSQTGSGNTIYF. The CDR3 DNA sequence: TGTGCCAGCAGCCAAACAGGCTCTGGAAACACCATATATTTT.

The chain uses TRBV19 and TRBJ1-2; D not resolved. Germline lookup yields CDR1 LNHDA and CDR2 SQIVND (reference sequence). CDR3 size: 13 residues. Trimming stripped 0 bases from V and 3 bases from J, with 5 bases between. In DNA, the CDR3 is TGTGCCAGTAGTATAGATGTAGACTATGGCTACACCTTC. It is translated as CASSIDVDYGYTF.

This chain uses TRBV5-4 with TRBJ1-2, with 9 nucleotides matching TRBD1. The V gene end was trimmed by 1 base and the J gene end by 7 bases; junction bases not matched to a gene: 11. The CDR3 spans 16 residues. Germline V gene data show CDR1 as SGHNT and CDR2 as YYREEE (reference sequence). The CDR3 region is CASSLSWGQGVGGYTF. The CDR3 DNA reads TGTGCCAGCAGCTTGTCCTGGGGACAGGGAGTAGGTGGCTACACCTTC.

The rearrangement joins TRBV28 to TRBJ1-5, with 9 bases lining up with TRBD1. V was pared by 7 bases and J by 5 bases, with 9 bases of the junction left unmatched. Germline loops: CDR1 MDHEN, CDR2 SYDVKM. The CDR3 is 15 residues long. CDR3 nucleotide sequence: TGTGCCAGCAAACGCTGGGGACAGGGCTATCAGCCCCAGCATTTT. Translated: CASKRWGQGYQPQHF.

This sequence joins TRBV7-9 and TRBJ1-3; 9 nucleotides line up with TRBD1. Losses at the gene ends were 3 bases for V and 2 bases for J; bases not matched to a gene: 8. Germline values: CDR1 SEHNR, CDR2 FQNEAQ (reference sequence). CDR3 length equals 17 residues. CDR3 in amino acids: CASSFGTGRAPGNTIYF. Here the CDR3 DNA reads TGTGCCAGCAGCTTCGGGACAGGGAGAGCTCCTGGAAACACCATATATTTT.

V gene TRBV7-9 combines with J gene TRBJ1-1, with TRBD1 matching 7 bases. V lost 5 bases, J lost 0 bases, and 3 bases stayed unmatched. The CDR3 contains 14 residues. Germline V CDR1 and CDR2: SEHNR, FQNEAQ (reference sequence). CDR3 loop: CASSVQGMNTEAFF. The CDR3 DNA reads as TGTGCCAGCAGCGTACAGGGGATGAACACTGAAGCTTTCTTT.

The chain recombines TRBV3-1 (or the pseudogene TRBV3-2) with TRBJ2-3, with D hard to call. The length of the CDR3 is 12 residues. The V end was cut by 5 bases, the J end by 6 bases, with 9 bases between. Germline V gene data show CDR1 as LGHDT and CDR2 as YNNKEL (reference sequence). The DNA of the CDR3 is TGTGCCAGCAGCTACCAGTGGGATACGCAGTATTTT. Translated, it gives CASSYQWDTQYF.

V usage is TRBV27 and J usage is TRBJ1-2, with TRBD1 matching 7 bases. Germline CDR1 and CDR2: MNHEY and SMNVEV (reference sequence). CDR3 length: 14 residues. Trimming cost V 3 bases and J 8 bases; bases outside gene matches: 9. This chain's CDR3 is CASSFGARGSGYTF. CDR3 sequence (DNA): TGTGCCAGCAGTTTCGGTGCCAGGGGGTCGGGCTACACCTTC.